The present TCR beta chain was sequenced within a study of blood T cells in healthy people across ages. In its sample, this clonotype was seen once. Next came a second PCR, run for roughly 6 to 11 cycles, which used a sample-barcoded 5' primer along with a J-beta primer mix. TCRdb re-called the 5' RACE reads with MiXCR, one entry per CDR3 protein. The sample includes about 640,000 distinct CDR3 sequences, around 43% of them seen just once. Input material: blood. This clonotype was obtained from an elderly man in good health.

The CDR3 protein is CASSQEADCEQYF. CDR3 DNA: TGCGCCAGCAGCCAAGAGGCTGACTGCGAGCAGTACTTC. The J gene is TRBJ2-7, the V gene TRBV4-1, with D hard to call. The CDR3 totals 13 residues. The germline CDR1 and CDR2 sequences are MGHRA and YSYEKL. Trimming shortened V by 0 bases and J by 6 bases, and 9 bases separated the two germline ends.